Each of the 27 T cell receptor beta chains below was sequenced from the same sample in a study of HIV-infected patients and healthy controls. The repertoire came from unfractionated whole blood and reflected all unsorted peripheral T cells. 450 to 600 ng RNA was reverse transcribed with alpha and beta constant-region primers. Using multiplexing indices, alpha and beta chain libraries were generated apart by chain-specific third strand synthesis. Each CDR3 protein is one row after TCRdb ran MiXCR on the 5' RACE reads. Of tens of thousands of distinct CDR3 sequences in the sample, approximately 9% were seen once. Source material: blood. Receptors originate from an adult in good health.

This clonotype was seen ten or more times. The V gene is TRBV6-1, the J gene TRBJ2-1; 8 positions match TRBD2. Germline V lookup: CDR1 MNHNS, CDR2 SASEGT. Unmatched junction bases numbered 8, after V lost 5 bases and J lost 14 bases. This CDR3 is 12 amino acids long. CDR3 DNA: TGTGCCAGCAGTACGCCGGGACTAGTAGAGTTCTTC. It is translated as CASSTPGLVEFF.

This clonotype was seen at least ten times. CDR3 nucleotides: TGTGCCAGCAGCCAAGCCTGGCGTCGTAGCAATCAGCCCCAGCATTTT. This sequence encodes CASSQAWRRSNQPQHF. The chain carries TRBV14 and TRBJ1-5; D is ambiguous. Germline CDR1 and CDR2: SGHDN and FVKESK. There are 16 residues in the CDR3. V dropped 1 base and J dropped 0 bases, with 10 bases sitting between them. Combining the CDR3 with reference TRBV14 and TRBJ1-5 gives the whole variable domain EAGVTQFPSHSVIEKGQTVTLRCDPISGHDNLYWYRRVMGKEIKFLLHFVKESKQDESGMPNNRFLAERTGGTYSTLKVQPAELEDSGVYFCASSQAWRRSNQPQHFGDGTRLSIL.

The chain has TRBV29-1 and TRBJ1-2; D is unresolved. The germline V gene has CDR1 SQVTM and CDR2 ANQGSEA. V dropped 3 bases and J dropped 4 bases, with 18 bases sitting between them. This CDR3 is 15 amino acids long. Here the CDR3 DNA reads TGCAGCGTTGAGGTCTCGGGTGTCGGGATCTATGGCTACACCTTC. Protein product: CSVEVSGVGIYGYTF.

By proportion, this clonotype is medium-sized (0.01 to 0.1%). J is TRBJ2-7 and V is TRBV20-1; D uncertain. The germline gives CDR1 DFQATT, CDR2 SNEGSKA (reference sequence). The length of the CDR3 is 15 residues. V was clipped by 4 bases and J by 2 bases, with 18 bases between them. CDR3 protein: CSATPPQGLPYEQYF. The CDR3 DNA reads TGCAGTGCTACACCCCCCCAAGGGCTCCCCTACGAGCAGTACTTC.

V gene TRBV6-6 combines with J gene TRBJ2-3, with a weak D call TRBD1 (6 bases). The CDR3 has 12 amino acids. Germline values: CDR1 MNHNY, CDR2 SVGAGI (reference sequence). Trimming took off 6 bases at V and 14 bases at J, with 18 bases between the two ends. The CDR3 loop reads CASSLRGPWGYF. The CDR3, as DNA: TGTGCCAGCAGCCTCAGGGGACCCTGGGGGTATTTT.

In its sample, this clonotype was seen a few times. V and J are TRBV4-2 and TRBJ2-3; 7 bases agree with TRBD2. Germline CDR1 is LGHNA and CDR2 is YNFKEQ. This CDR3 comprises 16 residues. V shed 1 base, J shed 2 bases, and the junction held 6 bases outside the gene matches. CDR3 DNA sequence: TGTGCCAGCAGCCAAGGGGAGGGGATAGACACAGATACGCAGTATTTT. Protein sequence: CASSQGEGIDTDTQYF.

The chain carries TRBV6-2 or TRBV6-3 and TRBJ2-3; the D is unclear. Trimming took 0 bases from V and 5 from J, leaving 6 bases between them. The germline gives CDR1 MNHEY, CDR2 SVGEGT. This CDR3 region has 13 residues. The CDR3 coding sequence is TGTGCCAGCAGTTACTCAGGAATAGATACGCAGTATTTT. Encoded protein: CASSYSGIDTQYF.

This clonotype was counted a few times. The chain has TRBV6-6 and TRBJ2-7; D uncertain. Germline-derived CDR1 and CDR2 are MNHNY and SVGAGI (reference sequence). This CDR3 region has 13 residues. V lost 1 base to trimming and J lost 5 bases, with 9 bases between them. The CDR3 DNA reads as TGTGCCAGCAGTTACTTAGGGATTCACGAGCAGTACTTC. This encodes CASSYLGIHEQYF.

By sample share, this clonotype is medium-sized. The chain has TRBV12-3 or TRBV12-4 and TRBJ1-1, with a weak D call TRBD1 (6 bases). This CDR3 is built from 13 residues. V dropped 6 bases and J dropped 1 base, with 9 bases sitting between them. CDR3 bases: TGTGCCAGCAGCGGACAGTCGAACACTGAAGCTTTCTTT. It encodes CASSGQSNTEAFF.

The sample holds many counts of this clonotype. The rearrangement joins TRBV5-1 to TRBJ2-5; 9 bases align to TRBD2. The CDR3 sequence is 15 residues long. Germline V gives CDR1 SGHRS, CDR2 YFSETQ. With V trimmed by 4 bases and J by 3 bases, 7 bases remained unmatched. The CDR3 sequence is CASSRSGGKEETQYF. DNA of the CDR3: TGCGCCAGCAGCAGGAGCGGGGGGAAGGAAGAGACCCAGTACTTC.

In its sample, this clonotype was seen many times. V usage is TRBV14 and J usage is TRBJ2-7; no reliable D call. Trimming took 1 base from V and 2 from J, leaving 15 bases between them. The CDR3 contains 16 residues. Germline V gene data show CDR1 as SGHDN and CDR2 as FVKESK. The CDR3 loop is CASSQVFGPPTYEQYF. CDR3 nucleotides: TGTGCCAGCAGCCAAGTGTTCGGACCACCAACCTACGAGCAGTACTTC. The entire variable domain, with the rest obtained from reference TRBV14 and TRBJ2-7, is as follows: EAGVTQFPSHSVIEKGQTVTLRCDPISGHDNLYWYRRVMGKEIKFLLHFVKESKQDESGMPNNRFLAERTGGTYSTLKVQPAELEDSGVYFCASSQVFGPPTYEQYFGPGTRLTVT.

This clonotype was seen many times. The V and J genes are TRBV4-1 and TRBJ1-5; D remains unclear. Germline V gives CDR1 MGHRA, CDR2 YSYEKL. V was pared by 1 base and J by 3 bases, with 10 bases between. This CDR3 is 15 amino acids long. The CDR3, as DNA: TGCGCCAGCAGCCAAGGAGTCGGCCCCAATCAGCCCCAGCATTTT. This sequence encodes CASSQGVGPNQPQHF.

The chain recombines TRBV5-8 with TRBJ2-5, with D perhaps TRBD2 (5 bases). This CDR3 has 13 amino acids. Germline V gives CDR1 SGHTS, CDR2 YDEGEE. Deletions cut 6 bases from V and 4 bases from J, with 13 bases between. CDR3 residues: CASTGGWGETQYF. CDR3 coding DNA: TGTGCCAGCACCGGCGGGTGGGGAGAGACCCAGTACTTC.

In this sample, this clonotype turned up many times. One end of the junction varies from germline; a read error may be responsible. The rearrangement links TRBV2 to TRBJ1-2; tentatively, D is TRBD1 (5 bases). This CDR3 is built from 14 residues. Looked up from germline, CDR1 is SNHLY and CDR2 is FYNNEI. In DNA, the CDR3 is TGTGCCAGCAGGGGACCATTGGCTGGCTATAGCTACACCTTC. The encoded protein is CASRGPLAGYSYTF. The complete variable domain, with remaining parts taken from reference TRBV2 and TRBJ1-2, reads EPEVTQTPSHQVTQMGQEVILRCVPISNHLYFYWYRQILGQKVEFLVSFYNNEISEKSEIFDDQFSVERPDGSNFTLKIRSTKLEDSAMYFCASRGPLAGYSYTFGSGTRLTVV.

This clonotype was detected only a few times. The V gene is TRBV7-9, the J gene TRBJ1-2; D is ambiguous. Trimming took off 5 bases at V and 7 bases at J, with 17 bases between the two ends. CDR1 and CDR2 from the germline V gene are SEHNR and FQNEAQ (reference sequence). This CDR3 is 14 amino acids long. CDR3 coding DNA: TGTGCCAGCAGCCGAGGGCACTTCAACCTTGGCTACACCTTC. Protein: CASSRGHFNLGYTF. Looking up the rest from reference TRBV7-9 and TRBJ1-2 gives the full variable domain: DTGVSQNPRHKITKRGQNVTFRCDPISEHNRLYWYRQTLGQGPEFLTYFQNEAQLEKSRLLSDRFSAERPKGSFSTLEIQRTEQGDSAMYLCASSRGHFNLGYTFGSGTRLTVV.

By sample share, this clonotype is medium-sized (0.01 to 0.1%). The chain recombines TRBV7-3 with TRBJ2-4, with D possibly matching TRBD1 (6 bases). The CDR3 extends over 15 amino acids. Germline-derived CDR1 and CDR2 are SGHTA and FQGTGA. Trimming took 3 bases from V and 0 from J, leaving 9 bases between them. The CDR3 here is CASSFQGSAKNIQYF. DNA for the CDR3: TGTGCCAGCAGCTTCCAGGGGTCAGCCAAAAACATTCAGTACTTC.

The chain recombines TRBV11-3 with TRBJ2-1; a weak D match, TRBD1 (6 bases). This CDR3 comprises 15 residues. The germline V gene encodes CDR1 SGHNT and CDR2 YENEEA. V was cut by 5 bases and J by 0 bases, with 11 bases left in between. The CDR3 sequence is CASSTDRSSYNEQFF. CDR3 nucleotide sequence: TGTGCCAGCAGCACCGACAGGAGCTCCTACAATGAGCAGTTCTTC.

This clonotype was seen many times. The J gene is TRBJ1-2, the V gene TRBV6-1, with D uncertain. This CDR3 comprises 12 residues. V was pared by 6 bases and J by 2 bases, with 7 bases between. In germline, CDR1 is MNHNS, CDR2 SASEGT. CDR3 region: CASRASNYGYTF. CDR3 nucleotides: TGTGCCAGCAGGGCCTCCAACTATGGCTACACCTTC.

The V and J genes are TRBV25-1 and TRBJ2-7; the D gene could be TRBD1 or TRBD2 (6 bases each). The germline V gene has CDR1 MGHDK and CDR2 SYGVNS. This CDR3 comprises 15 residues. Trimming cost V 1 base and J 7 bases, with 17 bases left between them. In DNA form, the CDR3 reads TGTGCCAGCAGTGAATTAAGGGACGGGGGCTGGGAGCAGTACTTC. Protein: CASSELRDGGWEQYF.

This clonotype was recorded at least ten times. The chain couples TRBV11-3 to TRBJ2-5; TRBD2 agrees at 9 bases. This CDR3 is 16 amino acids long. After removal of 4 bases from V and 0 bases from J, the junction contained 6 bases not matched to a gene. In germline, CDR1 is SGHNT, CDR2 YENEEA. CDR3 protein: CASSSAGGRHQETQYF. In DNA, the CDR3 is TGTGCCAGCAGCTCTGCGGGGGGGCGCCACCAAGAGACCCAGTACTTC.

In its sample, this clonotype was seen a few times. The V gene is TRBV19, the J gene TRBJ2-7; D is ambiguous. Trimming removed 5 bases at V and 3 bases at J, with 14 bases between. The CDR3 is 14 amino acids. CDR1 is LNHDA and CDR2 is SQIVND in the germline V gene (reference sequence). As DNA, the CDR3 is TGTGCCAGTAGTGTGGGCAGAGGAGACTACGAGCAGTACTTC. Its translation: CASSVGRGDYEQYF.

In its sample, this clonotype was seen many times. CDR3 nucleotide sequence: TGTGCCAGCAGTGACTCGCCAGGGGGATCGCAGCCCCAGCATTTT. It is translated as CASSDSPGGSQPQHF. The V call is TRBV6-4, the J call TRBJ1-5; TRBD1 matches 7 bases. Germline loops: CDR1 MRHNA, CDR2 SNTAGT. J was trimmed by 7 bases and V by 0 bases; bases with no gene match: 6. The CDR3 has 15 residues.

This clonotype was counted a few times. The chain has TRBV5-4 and TRBJ2-7; D is undetermined. Germline V CDR1 and CDR2: SGHNT, YYREEE (reference sequence). CDR3 length equals 12 residues. V was cut by 0 bases and J by 9 bases, with 10 bases left in between. The CDR3 DNA sequence: TGTGCCAGCAGCTTGGGAGGATCAGCGCAGTACTTC. This codes for CASSLGGSAQYF.

V is TRBV30 and J is TRBJ2-7; D may be TRBD1 (5 bases). The CDR3 spans 14 residues. V shed 5 bases and J shed 0 bases, with 14 bases lying between them. Germline lookup yields CDR1 GTSNPN and CDR2 SVGIG (reference sequence). The DNA for the CDR3 is TGTGCCTGGCATGAGTGGGGCAGCTCCTACGAGCAGTACTTC. Encoded protein: CAWHEWGSSYEQYF.

This clonotype appeared many times. The V call is TRBV7-3, the J call TRBJ2-3, with D unresolved. This CDR3 spans 17 amino acids. V lost 4 bases, J lost 7 bases, and 24 bases lay in between. Looked up from germline, CDR1 is SGHTA and CDR2 is FQGTGA. The CDR3 nucleotides are TGTGCCAGCAGCTACCGGCTAAGTGACCCCGGCACCCATACGCAGTATTTT. Protein product: CASSYRLSDPGTHTQYF.

This clonotype was counted many times. The genes are TRBV5-4 and TRBJ2-3; 10 bases are shared with TRBD1. The ends lost 1 base at V and 6 bases at J; junction bases unmatched: 8. Germline CDR1 is SGHNT and CDR2 is YYREEE (reference sequence). This CDR3 has 16 residues. For the CDR3, the DNA is TGTGCCAGCAGCTTGTTTGGGACAGGGGAATGGGATACGCAGTATTTT. It yields the protein CASSLFGTGEWDTQYF.

V usage is TRBV9 and J usage is TRBJ1-1; D gene ambiguous. The V gene lost 7 bases and the J gene lost 7 bases, with 11 bases spanning the gap. CDR1 is SGDLS and CDR2 is YYNGEE in the germline V gene. The CDR3 length is 11 residues. The CDR3 region is CASGPEGEAFF. CDR3 sequence (DNA): TGTGCCAGCGGTCCCGAAGGTGAAGCTTTCTTT.